This T cell receptor (beta chain) stems from a study of blood T cell repertoires in COVID-19. As for the study in general: Both acute and convalescent COVID-19 samples were obtained from the United States, Italy and Spain.

Germline V gene lookup returns CDR1 ENHRY and CDR2 SYGVKD. With V trimmed by 4 bases and J by 4 bases, 5 bases remained unmatched. CDR3 size: 15 residues. Here immunoSEQ multiplex PCR was the method, and the copy in TCRdb shows in-frame clones only, minus some. The sample holds roughly 140,000 clones, around 80% seen once. This chain connects TRBV10-3 to TRBJ1-5, with TRBD1 matching over 9 bases. Sequencing was done on a sample of PBMCs or T cells enriched from blood (not recorded which). The receptor was isolated from a man aged 50 to 59 who had recovered from COVID-19. CDR3 nucleotide sequence: TGTGCCATCAGTGGGGGACAGGGAGCTAATCAGCCCCAGCATTTT. It specifies CAISGGQGANQPQHF.